The 29 T cell receptor beta chains presented below share a single source sample, sequenced in a study of identical twins' blood T cells. MiXCR was run by TCRdb on the 5' RACE reads, yielding one entry per CDR3 protein. Of hundreds of thousands of distinct CDR3 sequences listed, about 28% were seen once; the top ten hold roughly 5.5%. Sequenced sample: PBMCs. These receptors were obtained from a woman aged 18-50 years in good health.

This clonotype came up a few times. This rearrangement joins TRBV7-4 to TRBJ1-1; 7 bases line up with TRBD1. The V gene's germline CDR1 is SGHVT and CDR2 SQSDAQ. The CDR3 length is 15 residues. After removal of 5 bases from V and 2 bases from J, the junction contained 8 bases not matched to a gene. This CDR3 is CASSPPGQINTEAFF. The CDR3, as DNA: TGTGCCAGCAGCCCGCCGGGACAGATAAACACTGAAGCTTTCTTT.

The V call is TRBV11-2, the J call TRBJ2-5; 10 bases fit TRBD2. The CDR3 has 17 amino acids. Per germline, CDR1 SGHAT and CDR2 FQNNGV. The V and J ends lost 3 bases and 2 bases, in that order; junction bases with no gene match: 9. The CDR3 bases are TGTGCCAGCAGCTTTACAACTAGCGGGGCTTATCAAGAGACCCAGTACTTC. It specifies CASSFTTSGAYQETQYF.

The genes are TRBV20-1 and TRBJ2-3; tentatively, D is TRBD2 (6 bases). Germline V gene sequence: CDR1 DFQATT, CDR2 SNEGSKA (reference sequence). There are 12 residues in the CDR3. V lost 8 bases and J 2 bases, leaving 11 bases between the germline ends. CDR3 bases: TGCAGTCCGGGGGAACCCACAGATACGCAGTATTTT. Amino acid sequence: CSPGEPTDTQYF.

This clonotype was observed at least ten times. This rearrangement joins TRBV20-1 to TRBJ2-3; 9 bases fit TRBD2. Germline CDR1 reads DFQATT; CDR2 reads SNEGSKA (reference sequence). Germline trimming cut 3 bases from V and 2 bases from J; bases unmatched to any gene: 6. The CDR3 spans 15 residues. The CDR3 DNA reads TGCAGTGCTAGCCGGAGCGGGGGGACCACAGATACGCAGTATTTT. Protein product: CSASRSGGTTDTQYF.

This clonotype was picked up many times. The chain combines TRBV6-2 or TRBV6-3 with TRBJ1-1; tentatively, D is TRBD1 (6 bases). The CDR3 runs 13 residues. CDR1 and CDR2 (germline): MNHEY, SVGEGT. V was trimmed by 6 bases and J by 1 base, leaving 9 bases between them. The DNA of the CDR3 is TGTGCCAGCAGCGACAGGCCGAACACTGAAGCTTTCTTT. Translated: CASSDRPNTEAFF.

This clonotype turned up a few times. This rearrangement joins TRBV5-1 to TRBJ1-1; D might be TRBD1 (6 bases). Trimming removed 0 bases from V and 4 bases from J, with 10 bases in between. CDR1 is SGHRS, CDR2 YFSETQ, per germline. This CDR3 has 14 residues. The CDR3, as DNA: TGCGCCAGCAGCTTGGGAGGGGGGTTCACTGAAGCTTTCTTT. Protein product: CASSLGGGFTEAFF.

Concerning this clonotype: A much larger clone lies one base from this, so it may be a read error. As DNA, the CDR3 is TGTGCCAGCAGACAGGGAAACACCATATATTTT. Its translation is CASRQGNTIYF. The chain is built from TRBV3-1 and TRBJ1-3; D remains unclear. CDR1 is LGHDT and CDR2 is YNNKEL in the germline V gene (reference sequence). The CDR3 is made up of 11 amino acids. V shed 6 bases and J shed 4 bases, with 4 bases lying between them.

This chain joins TRBV9 and TRBJ1-1; unclear D gene. This CDR3 contains 15 residues. Between the trimmed V and J ends, which lost 0 bases and 4 bases, there was a span of 13 bases. Germline CDR1 SGDLS, CDR2 YYNGEE. The CDR3, as DNA: TGTGCCAGCAGCGTAGGGTTAGGGCTGGGCACTGAAGCTTTCTTT. It is translated as CASSVGLGLGTEAFF.

The chain is built from TRBV20-1 and TRBJ1-3; D perhaps matches TRBD1 (6 bases). V lost 4 bases and J lost 0, with 16 bases in between. Germline loops: CDR1 DFQATT, CDR2 SNEGSKA (reference sequence). The CDR3 contains 16 residues. DNA of the CDR3: TGCAGTGCTACCGGCGGTACAGGGAGCTCTGGAAACACCATATATTTT. It encodes CSATGGTGSSGNTIYF.

The J gene is TRBJ1-4, the V gene TRBV5-6; D call uncertain. V lost 0 bases and J lost 5, with 8 bases in between. Germline V CDR1 and CDR2: SGHDT, YYEEEE. The CDR3 length is 14 residues. The DNA of the CDR3 is TGTGCCAGCAGCTTGGGGAGGAACAATGAAAAACTGTTTTTT. Its protein is CASSLGRNNEKLFF.

This clonotype was found many times. The J gene is TRBJ1-1, the V gene TRBV12-5; D is undetermined. V was trimmed by 1 base and J by 3 bases, leaving 0 bases between them. The CDR3 extends over 11 amino acids. Germline values: CDR1 LGHNT, CDR2 FRNRAP. The CDR3 protein is CASGLDTEAFF. The CDR3 region has the DNA TGTGCTAGTGGTTTGGACACTGAAGCTTTCTTT.

V and J are TRBV5-1 and TRBJ1-1; D possibly corresponds to TRBD1 (5 bases). The CDR3 has 15 amino acids. V gave up 1 base and J gave up 3 bases, with 13 bases separating them. Germline CDR1 reads SGHRS; CDR2 reads YFSETQ. Written as DNA, the CDR3 is TGCGCCAGCAGCTTGATCCCAGGGATGGACACTGAAGCTTTCTTT. It specifies CASSLIPGMDTEAFF.

With respect to this clonotype: A much larger clone sits a single nucleotide away, making a read error possible. V is TRBV27 and J is TRBJ1-5, with D hard to call. Germline values: CDR1 MNHEY, CDR2 SMNVEV (reference sequence). V dropped 4 bases and J dropped 5 bases, with 6 bases sitting between them. CDR3 length: 12 amino acids. The CDR3 loop is CASSSPYQPQHF. The CDR3 bases are TGTGCCAGCAGTTCCCCCTATCAGCCCCAGCATTTT.

This chain links TRBV2 with TRBJ2-1; TRBD1 matches at 8 bases. Germline assignment: CDR1 SNHLY and CDR2 FYNNEI. This CDR3 is 14 amino acids long. Trimming took 4 bases from V and 10 from J; bases not matched to a gene: 9. CDR3 sequence: CASSVGQGAFEQFF. In DNA form, the CDR3 reads TGTGCCAGCAGTGTAGGTCAGGGGGCCTTCGAGCAGTTCTTC.

This clonotype was seen many times. The chain employs TRBV5-4 and TRBJ1-1, with D possibly being TRBD1 (6 bases). CDR3 size: 14 residues. Per the germline V gene, CDR1 is SGHNT and CDR2 is YYREEE (reference sequence). V dropped 0 bases and J dropped 3 bases, with 9 bases sitting between them. The CDR3 loop is CASSLVAGDTEAFF. Written as DNA, the CDR3 is TGTGCCAGCAGCTTGGTGGCAGGGGACACTGAAGCTTTCTTT.

The J gene is TRBJ1-3, the V gene TRBV29-1; no clear D. The germline V and J ends were trimmed by 4 bases and 2 bases, with 6 bases remaining between them. CDR3 length equals 12 residues. CDR1 and CDR2 from the germline V gene are SQVTM and ANQGSEA. The CDR3 protein is CSVAEAGNTIYF. DNA of the CDR3: TGCAGCGTTGCTGAAGCTGGAAACACCATATATTTT.

This clonotype was detected a few times. The rearrangement uses TRBV18 and TRBJ2-2; 9 nucleotides align to TRBD2. The CDR3 contains 19 residues. With V trimmed by 2 bases and J by 5 bases, 15 bases remained unmatched. Looked up from germline, CDR1 is KGHSH and CDR2 is LQKENI. The CDR3 sequence is CASSPSFGAGTSWTGELFF. CDR3 sequence (DNA): TGTGCCAGCTCACCATCTTTCGGAGCTGGGACTAGCTGGACCGGGGAGCTGTTTTTT.

This clonotype appeared a few times. The rearrangement links TRBV20-1 to TRBJ1-2; 8 positions agree with TRBD1. The CDR3 is 16 residues long. The ends lost 6 bases at V and 2 bases at J; junction bases unmatched: 14. Germline V gene lookup returns CDR1 DFQATT and CDR2 SNEGSKA (reference sequence). The CDR3 loop reads CSAKPQWTGMNYGYTF. The CDR3 coding sequence is TGCAGTGCGAAACCCCAATGGACAGGGATGAACTATGGCTACACCTTC.

This clonotype was detected a few times. The rearrangement uses TRBV9 and TRBJ2-1; 11 bases align to TRBD2. CDR1 SGDLS and CDR2 YYNGEE come from the germline V gene. The CDR3 length is 15 residues. V shed 4 bases, J shed 7 bases, and the junction held 7 bases outside the gene matches. CDR3 coding DNA: TGTGCCAGCAGCCCCCCGGGACTAGCGGCGAATGAGCAGTTCTTC. It translates to CASSPPGLAANEQFF.

The rearrangement uses TRBV20-1 and TRBJ2-7, with 7 bases identical to TRBD2. Trimming at V came to 3 bases and at J to 3 bases, leaving 8 bases not matched to a gene. The CDR3 is 14 residues long. The V gene's germline CDR1 is DFQATT and CDR2 SNEGSKA (reference sequence). The CDR3 loop is CSARVGGSIYEQYF. The CDR3, as DNA: TGCAGTGCTAGGGTGGGGGGGTCAATCTACGAGCAGTACTTC.

This clonotype has just a few counts. DNA of the CDR3: TGTGCCAGCAGCCGGACTAGCGGGGCTGCATACAATGAGCAGTTCTTC. It yields the protein CASSRTSGAAYNEQFF. The chain carries TRBV5-6 and TRBJ2-1; 12 bases are a match to TRBD2. V trimming: 4 bases; J trimming: 4 bases; junction bases outside the gene matches: 6. This CDR3 has 16 amino acids. Germline lookup yields CDR1 SGHDT and CDR2 YYEEEE.

A word on this clonotype: A single base separates this from a much larger clone, so it may be a read error. This rearrangement joins TRBV2 to TRBJ2-7; D call uncertain. Germline V gives CDR1 SNHLY, CDR2 FYNNEI. V was shortened by 11 bases and J by 2 bases, with 16 bases between the two germline ends. This CDR3 has 13 amino acids. CDR3 loop: CAGHLGRTYEQYF. CDR3 nucleotides: TGTGCCGGCCACTTAGGTAGGACCTACGAGCAGTACTTC.

With regard to this clonotype: A read error is possible here, since a much larger clone lies one base away. The V and J genes are TRBV20-1 and TRBJ1-1, with TRBD1 identical over 9 bases. The CDR3 has 13 residues. In germline, CDR1 is DFQATT, CDR2 SNEGSKA (reference sequence). In DNA form, the CDR3 reads TGCAGTGCGTACAGGGGGCCGGGGACTGAAGATTTCTTT. The encoded protein is CSAYRGPGTEDFF.

The chain links TRBV5-6 to TRBJ1-3; D remains unclear. V was pared by 4 bases and J by 0 bases, with 20 bases between. This CDR3 region has 18 residues. The germline CDR1 and CDR2 sequences are SGHDT and YYEEEE. CDR3 DNA: TGTGCCAGCAGCGGCCAAAGGGTAGGCTCCTACTCTGGAAACACCATATATTTT. It encodes CASSGQRVGSYSGNTIYF.

As to this clonotype: Sequence at one end of the junction differs from germline and may be a read error. CDR3 region: CSARDLGLGVCIF. The CDR3 region has the DNA TGCAGTGCTAGAGATCTGGGACTAGGGGTCTGCATCTTC. J is TRBJ2-1 and V is TRBV20-1, with 8 bases fitting TRBD2. This CDR3 contains 13 residues. Germline V gene lookup returns CDR1 DFQATT and CDR2 SNEGSKA (reference sequence).

In this sample, this clonotype turned up many times. The chain combines TRBV19 with TRBJ1-1, with D hard to call. The CDR3 runs 13 residues. Per germline, CDR1 LNHDA and CDR2 SQIVND (reference sequence). Trimming cost V 3 bases and J 2 bases, with 7 bases left between them. The CDR3 nucleotides read TGTGCCAGTAGTATTCTAGGAAACACTGAAGCTTTCTTT. As protein: CASSILGNTEAFF.

As regards this clonotype: This may stem from a read error, because a much larger clone lies one nucleotide away. The rearrangement uses TRBV18 and TRBJ1-5, with D unresolved. The germline V gene encodes CDR1 KGHSH and CDR2 LQKENI. This CDR3 comprises 13 residues. The CDR3 DNA is TGTTCCAGCTCACCGGACGGAAATCAGCCCCAGCATTTT. Translation gives CSSSPDGNQPQHF.

This clonotype has more than one count but fewer than ten. CDR3 sequence reads: CSASTGGVYYGYTF. The CDR3 nucleotides read TGCAGTGCTAGTACAGGGGGGGTTTACTATGGCTACACCTTC. The chain recombines TRBV20-1 with TRBJ1-2; TRBD1 aligns across 8 bases. The CDR3 sequence is 14 residues long. V lost 3 bases, J lost 3 bases, and 6 bases stayed unmatched. Germline-derived CDR1 and CDR2 are DFQATT and SNEGSKA (reference sequence).

This clonotype came up many times. The rearrangement uses TRBV18 and TRBJ1-4; TRBD1 matches 8 bases. The germline V gene has CDR1 KGHSH and CDR2 LQKENI. There are 14 residues in the CDR3. Losses at the gene ends were 4 bases for V and 4 bases for J; bases not matched to a gene: 2. In DNA, the CDR3 is TGTGCCAGCTCACGGGACAGGCTTAATGAAAAACTGTTTTTT. This sequence encodes CASSRDRLNEKLFF.